This paragraph covers one TCR beta chain sequence. The data were taken from a study of blood T cell repertoires in COVID-19. The germline V and J ends were trimmed by 7 bases and 10 bases, with 14 bases remaining between them. CDR3 length: 13 residues. CDR1 and CDR2 (germline): MRHNA, SNTAGT. Here immunoSEQ multiplex PCR was the method, and the copy in TCRdb shows in-frame clones only, minus some. This sample carries hundreds of thousands of clones, 70% to 90% of them seen once, and the ten largest clones take approximately 1.9%. The sequenced material came from PBMCs or T cells enriched from blood (not recorded which). The V and J genes are TRBV6-4 and TRBJ1-6; D ambiguous. This TCR was recovered from a man aged 35 to 55 in a cohort exposed to, infected with or recovered from COVID-19 (not recorded which). In DNA form, the CDR3 reads TGTGCCAGCATCAGGAGGTTTCACTCACCCCTCCACTTT. Amino acids: CASIRRFHSPLHF.